The clone carrying this T cell receptor (beta chain) was seen a handful of times. What it binds is unknown. The data originate from a study of T cells after yellow fever vaccination. Study in general: Where fractions had low cell numbers, libraries were prepared from them with the SMART-Seq v4 Ultra Low Input RNA kit. Study results and limitations: Though weaker, the secondary response peaked faster, on day 5 versus 15.

UMIs and a universal primer site were added when TCR cDNA was made by 5'RACE template switching. TCRdb used MiXCR to reprocess the 5' RACE reads, holding one entry per CDR3 protein. The sample includes around 550,000 distinct CDR3 sequences, 15% to 20% of them seen just once. In germline, CDR1 is MGHRA, CDR2 YSYEKL. Trimming took 0 bases from V and 0 from J, leaving 7 bases between them. This CDR3 has 15 residues. Sequenced material: PBMCs, taken 15 days after the yellow fever booster vaccination. This chain joins TRBV4-1 and TRBJ2-3; D unclear. The origin of this receptor is a man younger than 40 who received the YFV17D yellow fever vaccine. Here the CDR3 reads CASSQDTSSTDTQYF. CDR3 nucleotide sequence: TGCGCCAGCAGCCAAGACACTTCTAGCACAGATACGCAGTATTTT.